The source of this T cell receptor beta chain is a study of identical twins. All donors comprised healthy Caucasians. TCRdb itself ran the 5' RACE reads through MiXCR, one entry per CDR3 protein. The table has 1,800,000 or so distinct CDR3 sequences, less than 40% seen once. With respect to this clonotype: Its antigen is as yet unknown.

Points from the study as a whole: Partly confounded zero-insertion analyses could result from invariant MAIT and iNKT cells. In beta out-of-frame sequences, the excess sharing between twins was weaker. Out-of-frame alpha sequences common to twins exhibited an excess of low generation probability.

The origin of this receptor is a newborn girl in good health. Specimen: cord blood.

The CDR3 region is CASSSQTSGSSNEQFF. Here the CDR3 DNA reads TGTGCCAGCAGCTCCCAAACTAGCGGGAGCAGCAATGAGCAGTTCTTC. The genes are TRBV3-1 and TRBJ2-1; 11 bases agree with TRBD2. V shed 5 bases, J shed 6 bases, and the junction held 9 bases outside the gene matches. CDR3 length: 16 amino acids. The germline V gene has CDR1 LGHDT and CDR2 YNNKEL (reference sequence).